The clone carrying this T cell receptor (beta chain) was recorded a few times. The antigen is not known. These data come from a study of cytomegalovirus exposure and HLA in healthy donors. Study background: In a previous analysis, some 120 million unique TCR beta sequences were found from roughly 180 million T cells.

The CDR3 is 14 residues long. V lost 5 bases to trimming and J lost 4 bases; unmatched junction nucleotides: 7. Germline V gives CDR1 SGHRS, CDR2 YFSETQ. Study results and limitations: Reports state that TCR beta sequences accurately predicted most subjects' HLA-A and HLA-B alleles. Reported performance of the classifier showed diagnosis of cytomegalovirus status with high specificity and sensitivity.

It was with 60 Vbeta and 13 Jbeta primers that the PCR ran. Libraries were prepared by immunoSEQ multiplex PCR; TCRdb keeps only in-frame clonotypes and omits some of them. The table records roughly 84,000 clones, roughly 61% of them present only once. Sequencing was performed on PBMCs. This chain links TRBV5-1 with TRBJ2-5; 8 nucleotides align to TRBD2. This clonotype originated in a woman in her thirties or forties in good health and CMV-seropositive. The CDR3 DNA follows: TGCGCCAGCAGTTCAGCGGGAGTGGGAGAGACCCAGTACTTC. This translates into CASSSAGVGETQYF.